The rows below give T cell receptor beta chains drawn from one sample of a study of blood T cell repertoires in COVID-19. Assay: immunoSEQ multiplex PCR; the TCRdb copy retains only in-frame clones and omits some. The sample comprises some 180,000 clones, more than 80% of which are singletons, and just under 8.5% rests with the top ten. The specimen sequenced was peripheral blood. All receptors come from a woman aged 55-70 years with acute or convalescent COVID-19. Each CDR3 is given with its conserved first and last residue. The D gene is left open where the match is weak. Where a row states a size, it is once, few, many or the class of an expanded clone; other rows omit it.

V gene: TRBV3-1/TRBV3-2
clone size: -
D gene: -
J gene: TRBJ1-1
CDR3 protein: CASSQRGEAFF
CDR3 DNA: TGTGCCAGCAGCCAACGGGGGGAGGCTTTCTTT

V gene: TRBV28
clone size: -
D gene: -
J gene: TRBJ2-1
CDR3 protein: CAIKDSESYNEQFF
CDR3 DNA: TGTGCCATCAAGGACAGCGAATCCTACAATGAGCAGTTCTTC

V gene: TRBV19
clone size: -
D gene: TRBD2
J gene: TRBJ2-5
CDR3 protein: CASSPGLALGETQYF
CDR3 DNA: TGTGCCAGTAGCCCGGGACTAGCATTGGGAGAGACCCAGTACTTC

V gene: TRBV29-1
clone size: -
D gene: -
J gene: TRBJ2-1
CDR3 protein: CSVGAWEQFF
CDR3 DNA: TGCAGCGTGGGGGCGTGGGAGCAGTTCTTC

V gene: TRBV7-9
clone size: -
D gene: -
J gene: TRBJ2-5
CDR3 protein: CASSLAGEIEETQYF
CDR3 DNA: TGTGCCAGCAGCTTAGCGGGAGAAATCGAAGAGACCCAGTACTTC

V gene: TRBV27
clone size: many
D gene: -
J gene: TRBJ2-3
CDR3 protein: CASSSSKGPYTQYF
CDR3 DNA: TGTGCCAGCAGTTCCAGCAAGGGGCCATATACGCAGTATTTT

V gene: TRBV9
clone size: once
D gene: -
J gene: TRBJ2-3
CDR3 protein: CASSPRWTTSTDTQYF
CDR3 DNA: TGTGCCAGCAGCCCTCGGTGGACAACTAGCACAGATACGCAGTATTTT

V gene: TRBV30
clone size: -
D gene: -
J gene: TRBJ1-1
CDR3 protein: CAWSPPRGGTEAFF
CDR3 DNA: TGTGCCTGGAGTCCCCCCCGGGGGGGGACTGAAGCTTTCTTT

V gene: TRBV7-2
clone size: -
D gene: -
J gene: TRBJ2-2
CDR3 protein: CASSLVRDGELFF
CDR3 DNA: TGTGCCAGCAGCTTAGTGAGGGACGGGGAGCTGTTTTTT

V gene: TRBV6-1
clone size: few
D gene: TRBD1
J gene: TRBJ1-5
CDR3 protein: CASSVPGQSGPQPQHF
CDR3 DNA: TGTGCCAGCAGTGTTCCGGGACAGTCGGGTCCTCAGCCCCAGCATTTT

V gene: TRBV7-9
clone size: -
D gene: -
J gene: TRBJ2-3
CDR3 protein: CASSSGRTADTQYF
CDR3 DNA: TGTGCCAGCAGCTCCGGGAGAACCGCAGATACGCAGTATTTT

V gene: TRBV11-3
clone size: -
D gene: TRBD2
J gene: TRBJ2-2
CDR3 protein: CASSLVASGRPANTGELFF
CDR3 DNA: TGTGCCAGCAGCTTAGTGGCTAGCGGGAGGCCTGCGAACACCGGGGAGCTGTTTTTT

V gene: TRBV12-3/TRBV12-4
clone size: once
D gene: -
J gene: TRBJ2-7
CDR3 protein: CASSPFSYEQYF
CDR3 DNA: TGTGCCAGCAGCCCCTTTTCCTACGAGCAGTACTTC

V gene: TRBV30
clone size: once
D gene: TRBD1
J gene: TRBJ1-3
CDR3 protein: CAFRTGVSGNTIYF
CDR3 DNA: TGTGCCTTTCGGACAGGGGTTTCGGGAAACACCATATATTTT

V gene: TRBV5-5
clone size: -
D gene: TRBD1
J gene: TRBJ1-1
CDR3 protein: CASSPGTGAGNTEAFF
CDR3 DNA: TGTGCCAGCAGCCCCGGGACAGGGGCGGGGAACACTGAAGCTTTCTTT

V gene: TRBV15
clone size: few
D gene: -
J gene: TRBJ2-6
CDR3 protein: CATSRGGLGANVLTF
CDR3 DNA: TGTGCCACCAGCAGAGGGGGCCTTGGGGCCAACGTCCTGACTTTC

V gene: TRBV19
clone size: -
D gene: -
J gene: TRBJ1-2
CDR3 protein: CASSIEGRTFYGYTF
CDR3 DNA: TGTGCCAGTAGTATCGAGGGCAGGACCTTCTATGGCTACACCTTC

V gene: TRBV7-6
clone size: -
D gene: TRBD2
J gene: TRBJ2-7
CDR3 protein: CASSSGTSVFLYEQYF
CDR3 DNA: TGTGCCAGCAGCTCCGGGACTAGCGTATTCCTCTACGAGCAGTACTTC

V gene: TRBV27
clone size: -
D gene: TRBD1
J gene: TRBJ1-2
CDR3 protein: CASSPQTGPFNGYTF
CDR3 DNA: TGTGCCAGCAGTCCTCAGACAGGGCCGTTCAATGGCTACACCTTC

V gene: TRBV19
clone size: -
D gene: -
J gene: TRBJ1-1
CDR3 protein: CASSIDRGRGNTEAFF
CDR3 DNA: TGTGCCAGTAGTATAGATAGGGGCAGGGGGAACACTGAAGCTTTCTTT

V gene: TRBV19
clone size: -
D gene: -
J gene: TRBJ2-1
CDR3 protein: CASSMGSLAPYNEQFF
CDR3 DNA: TGTGCCAGTAGTATGGGTTCGCTAGCCCCTTACAATGAGCAGTTCTTC

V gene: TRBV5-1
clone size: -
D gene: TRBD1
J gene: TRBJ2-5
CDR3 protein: CASSPISRGQETQYF
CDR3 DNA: TGCGCCAGCAGCCCAATCTCCAGGGGGCAAGAGACCCAGTACTTC

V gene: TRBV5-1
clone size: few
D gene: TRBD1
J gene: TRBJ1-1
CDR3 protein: CASSPTGGSITEAFF
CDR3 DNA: TGCGCCAGCAGCCCCACAGGGGGCAGTATCACTGAAGCTTTCTTT

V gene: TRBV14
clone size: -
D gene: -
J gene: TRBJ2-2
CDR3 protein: CASSQAVIGELFF
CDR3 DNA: TGTGCCAGCAGCCAAGCGGTAATCGGGGAGCTGTTTTTT

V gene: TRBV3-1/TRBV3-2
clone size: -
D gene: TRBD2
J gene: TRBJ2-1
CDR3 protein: CASSRGTRVYEQFF
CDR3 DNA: TGTGCCAGCAGCCGAGGGACTAGGGTCTATGAGCAGTTCTTC

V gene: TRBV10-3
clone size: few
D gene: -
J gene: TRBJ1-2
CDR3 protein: CAISENAGRRSNYGYTF
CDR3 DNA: TGTGCCATCAGTGAGAACGCGGGGAGACGGTCTAACTATGGCTACACCTTC

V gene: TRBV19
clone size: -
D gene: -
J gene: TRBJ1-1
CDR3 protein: CASTSAGGTKAFF
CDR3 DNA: TGTGCCAGTACTTCAGCGGGGGGGACTAAAGCTTTCTTT

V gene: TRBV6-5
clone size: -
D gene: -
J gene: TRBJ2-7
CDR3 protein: CASSYSKTGSSYEQYF
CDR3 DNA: TGTGCCAGCAGTTACTCAAAAACAGGGAGCTCCTACGAGCAGTACTTC

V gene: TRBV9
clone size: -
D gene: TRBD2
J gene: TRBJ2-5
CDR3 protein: CASSSGLAGFQETQYF
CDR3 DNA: TGTGCCAGCAGCTCCGGACTAGCGGGGTTCCAAGAGACCCAGTACTTC

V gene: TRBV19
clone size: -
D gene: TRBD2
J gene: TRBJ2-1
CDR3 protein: CASSVIAGGPAEQFF
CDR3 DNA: TGTGCCAGTAGTGTTATAGCGGGAGGGCCCGCTGAGCAGTTCTTC

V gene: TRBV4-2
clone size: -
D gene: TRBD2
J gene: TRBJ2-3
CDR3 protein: CASSLKREGTDTQYF
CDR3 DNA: TGTGCCAGCAGCCTTAAGCGGGAGGGGACAGATACGCAGTATTTT

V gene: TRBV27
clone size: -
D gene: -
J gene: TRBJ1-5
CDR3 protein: CASSFLGVKQPQHF
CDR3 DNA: TGTGCCAGCAGTTTTTTAGGGGTAAAGCAGCCCCAGCATTTT

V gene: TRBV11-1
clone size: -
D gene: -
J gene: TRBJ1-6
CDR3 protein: CASSLLQGLNSPLHF
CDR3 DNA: TGTGCCAGCAGCTTACTACAGGGCCTAAATTCACCCCTCCACTTT

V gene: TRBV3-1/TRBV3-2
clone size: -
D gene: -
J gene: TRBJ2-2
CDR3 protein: CASSPTKGAGELFF
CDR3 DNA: TGTGCCAGCAGCCCGACGAAAGGGGCCGGGGAGCTGTTTTTT

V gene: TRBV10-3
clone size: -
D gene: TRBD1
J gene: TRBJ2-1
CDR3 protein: CAISESGGQGANEQFF
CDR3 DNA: TGTGCCATCAGTGAGAGCGGAGGGCAGGGGGCGAATGAGCAGTTCTTC

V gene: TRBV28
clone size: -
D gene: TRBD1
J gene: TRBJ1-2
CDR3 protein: CASSSGQGSPARGYTF
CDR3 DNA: TGTGCCAGCAGTTCAGGACAGGGTAGCCCCGCCCGGGGCTACACCTTC

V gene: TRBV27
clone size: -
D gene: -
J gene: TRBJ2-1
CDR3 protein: CASSPKTGSLTHNEQFF
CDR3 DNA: TGTGCCAGCAGCCCCAAAACCGGGAGCTTAACTCACAATGAGCAGTTCTTC

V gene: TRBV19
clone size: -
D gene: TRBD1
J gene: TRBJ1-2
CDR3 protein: CASRRNRDSANYGYTF
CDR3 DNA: TGTGCCAGTAGAAGAAACCGGGACAGCGCTAACTATGGCTACACCTTC

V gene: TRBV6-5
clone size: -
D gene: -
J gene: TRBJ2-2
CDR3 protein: CASSFYRELFF
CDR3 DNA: TGTGCCAGCAGTTTTTACAGGGAGCTGTTTTTT

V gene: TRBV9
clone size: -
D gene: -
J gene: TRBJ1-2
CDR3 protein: CASSVASDWSWGYTF
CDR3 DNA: TGTGCCAGCAGCGTAGCTTCGGACTGGTCTTGGGGCTACACCTTC

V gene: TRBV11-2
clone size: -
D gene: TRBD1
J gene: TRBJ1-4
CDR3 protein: CASSLEAGGDEKLFF
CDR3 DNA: TGTGCCAGCAGCTTAGAGGCAGGGGGTGACGAAAAACTGTTTTTT

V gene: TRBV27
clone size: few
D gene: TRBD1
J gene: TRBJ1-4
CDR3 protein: CASSQGTGVNEKLFF
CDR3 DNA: TGTGCCAGCAGCCAGGGGACAGGGGTTAATGAAAAACTGTTTTTT

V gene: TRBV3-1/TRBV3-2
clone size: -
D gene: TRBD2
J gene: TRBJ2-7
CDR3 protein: CASTLSGGDEQYF
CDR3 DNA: TGTGCCAGCACTCTGTCGGGAGGGGACGAGCAGTACTTC

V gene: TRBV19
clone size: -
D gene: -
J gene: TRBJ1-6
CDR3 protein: CATNVGLNSPLHF
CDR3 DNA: TGTGCCACGAACGTGGGACTTAATTCACCCCTCCACTTT

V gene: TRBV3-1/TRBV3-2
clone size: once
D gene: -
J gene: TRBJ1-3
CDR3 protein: CASSLRENSGNTIYF
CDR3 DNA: TGTGCCAGCAGCCTCCGGGAGAACTCTGGAAACACCATATATTTT

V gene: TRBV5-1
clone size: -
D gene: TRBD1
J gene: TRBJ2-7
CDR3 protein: CASSLGGTGGYEQYF
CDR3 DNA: TGCGCCAGCAGCTTGGGGGGCACAGGGGGCTACGAGCAGTACTTC

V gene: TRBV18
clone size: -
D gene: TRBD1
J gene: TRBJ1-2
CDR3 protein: CASSQTGLYGYTF
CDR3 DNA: TGTGCCAGCTCCCAGACAGGGTTGTATGGCTACACCTTC

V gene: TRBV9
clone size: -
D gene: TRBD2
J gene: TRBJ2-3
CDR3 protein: CASSVALGLAGLTDTQYF
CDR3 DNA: TGTGCCAGCAGCGTAGCTCTGGGACTAGCGGGACTCACAGATACGCAGTATTTT

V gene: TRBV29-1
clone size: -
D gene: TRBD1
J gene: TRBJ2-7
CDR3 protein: CSVGTGGEYEQYF
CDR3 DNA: TGCAGCGTTGGGACAGGGGGCGAGTACGAGCAGTACTTC

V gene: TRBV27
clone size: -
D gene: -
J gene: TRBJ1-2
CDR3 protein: CASRSSGEGGGYTF
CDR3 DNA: TGTGCCAGCAGGTCGTCAGGGGAGGGTGGGGGCTACACCTTC

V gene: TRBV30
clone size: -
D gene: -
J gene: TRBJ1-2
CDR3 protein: CAWSETGRRSRYTF
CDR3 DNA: TGTGCCTGGAGTGAGACGGGAAGGCGATCTCGCTACACCTTC

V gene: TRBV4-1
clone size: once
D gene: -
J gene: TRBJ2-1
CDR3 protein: CASSQDLTGREQFF
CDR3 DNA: TGCGCCAGCAGCCAAGATCTGACGGGTCGGGAGCAGTTCTTC

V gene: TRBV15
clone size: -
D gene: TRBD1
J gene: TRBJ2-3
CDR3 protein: CATSRVTGSTDTQYF
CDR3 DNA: TGTGCCACCAGCAGAGTGACAGGGAGCACAGATACGCAGTATTTT

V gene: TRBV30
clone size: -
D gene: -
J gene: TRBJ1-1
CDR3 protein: CAWSQTVDTEAFF
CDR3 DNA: TGTGCCTGGAGTCAGACAGTTGACACTGAAGCTTTCTTT